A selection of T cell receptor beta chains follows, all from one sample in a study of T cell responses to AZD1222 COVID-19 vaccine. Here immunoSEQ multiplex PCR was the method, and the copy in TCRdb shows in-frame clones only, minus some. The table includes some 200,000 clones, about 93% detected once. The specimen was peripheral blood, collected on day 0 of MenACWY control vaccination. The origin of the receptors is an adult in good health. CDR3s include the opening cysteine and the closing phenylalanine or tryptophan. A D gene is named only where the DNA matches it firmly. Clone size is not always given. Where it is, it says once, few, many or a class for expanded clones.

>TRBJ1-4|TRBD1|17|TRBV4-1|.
TGCGCCAGCAGCTTTCCCCCCCGGGGACAGGGAAATGAAAAACTGTTTTTT
CASSFPPRGQGNEKLFF
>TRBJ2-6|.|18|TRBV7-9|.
TGTGCCAGCAGCTTAGTGCGGGTCGAGGGTACTGGGGCCAACGTCCTGACTTTC
CASSLVRVEGTGANVLTF
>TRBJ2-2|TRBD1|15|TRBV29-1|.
TGCAGCGTTCGCCGGGACAGGGGGTACACCGGGGAGCTGTTTTTT
CSVRRDRGYTGELFF
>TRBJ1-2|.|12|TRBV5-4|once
TGTGCCAGCAGCACCGACTTGTATGGCTACACCTTC
CASSTDLYGYTF
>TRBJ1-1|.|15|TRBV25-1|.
TGTGCCAGCAGTGAATATCTAACAGGACGAACTGAAGCTTTCTTT
CASSEYLTGRTEAFF
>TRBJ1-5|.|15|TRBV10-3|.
TGTGCCATCAGTGACCCCCCACTACAGGATCAGCCCCAGCATTTT
CAISDPPLQDQPQHF
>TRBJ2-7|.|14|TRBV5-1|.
TGCGCCAGCAGCCCCGGACAGCACTCCTACGAGCAGTACTTC
CASSPGQHSYEQYF
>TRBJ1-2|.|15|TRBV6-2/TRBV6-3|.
TGTGCCAGCAGTTCCCCGGGAGGGGCTGCCTATGGCTACACCTTC
CASSSPGGAAYGYTF
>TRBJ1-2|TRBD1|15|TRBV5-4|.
TGTGCCAGCAGCATGGACAGGGGAAGAGTCTATGGCTACACCTTC
CASSMDRGRVYGYTF
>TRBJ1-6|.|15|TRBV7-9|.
TGTGCCAGCAGCTTAGTAGCAGGGACAATTTCACCCCTCCACTTT
CASSLVAGTISPLHF
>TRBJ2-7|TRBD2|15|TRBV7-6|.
TGTGCCAGCAGCTTAGACTTGGGGGGGTCCTACGAGCAGTACTTC
CASSLDLGGSYEQYF
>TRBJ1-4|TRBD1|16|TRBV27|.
TGTGCCAGCAGGAAGGGACAGACTGCAACTAATGAAAAACTGTTTTTT
CASRKGQTATNEKLFF
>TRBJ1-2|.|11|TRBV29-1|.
TGCGCTTGGGGGGGACATTATGGCTACACCTTC
CAWGGHYGYTF
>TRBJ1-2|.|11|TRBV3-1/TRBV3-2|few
TGTGCCAGCAGCCAAGTTGATGGCTACACCTTC
CASSQVDGYTF
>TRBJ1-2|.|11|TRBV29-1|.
TGCAGCGTGAGGTCGGATTATGGCTACACCTTC
CSVRSDYGYTF
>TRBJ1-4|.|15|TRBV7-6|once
TGTGCCAGCAGCCTTGGGGGGTATGGGAGTGAAAAACTGTTTTTT
CASSLGGYGSEKLFF
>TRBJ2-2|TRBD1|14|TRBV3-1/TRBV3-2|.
TGTGCCAGCAAACTCCAGGGGGCCGGCGGGGAGCTGTTTTTT
CASKLQGAGGELFF